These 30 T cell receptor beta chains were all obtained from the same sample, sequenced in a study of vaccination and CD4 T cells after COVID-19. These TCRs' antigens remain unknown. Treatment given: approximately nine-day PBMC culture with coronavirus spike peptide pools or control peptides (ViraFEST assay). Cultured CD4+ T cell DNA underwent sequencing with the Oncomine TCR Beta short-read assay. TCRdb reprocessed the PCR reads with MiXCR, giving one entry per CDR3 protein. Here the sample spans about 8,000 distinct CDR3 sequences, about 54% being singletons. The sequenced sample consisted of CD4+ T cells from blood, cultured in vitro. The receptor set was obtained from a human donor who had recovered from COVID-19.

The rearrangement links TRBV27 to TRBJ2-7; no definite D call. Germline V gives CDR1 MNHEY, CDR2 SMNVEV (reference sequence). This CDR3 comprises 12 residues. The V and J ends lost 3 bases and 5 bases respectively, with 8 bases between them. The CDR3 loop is CASSLSGHEQYF. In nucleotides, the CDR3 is TGTGCCAGCAGTTTGTCAGGTCACGAGCAGTACTTC.

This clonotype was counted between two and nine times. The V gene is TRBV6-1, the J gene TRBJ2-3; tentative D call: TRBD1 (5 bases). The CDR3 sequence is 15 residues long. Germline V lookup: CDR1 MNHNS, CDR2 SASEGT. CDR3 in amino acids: CVSGDSLHPTDTQYF. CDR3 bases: TGTGTCTCCGGAGACAGCCTCCATCCCACAGATACGCAGTATTTT.

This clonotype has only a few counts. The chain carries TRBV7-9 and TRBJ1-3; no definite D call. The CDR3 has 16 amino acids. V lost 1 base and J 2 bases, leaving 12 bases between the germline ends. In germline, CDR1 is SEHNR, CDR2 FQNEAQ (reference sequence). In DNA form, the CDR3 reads TGTGCCAGCAGCTTAGAGGCGGCCCAGGCTGGAAACACCATATATTTT. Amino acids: CASSLEAAQAGNTIYF.

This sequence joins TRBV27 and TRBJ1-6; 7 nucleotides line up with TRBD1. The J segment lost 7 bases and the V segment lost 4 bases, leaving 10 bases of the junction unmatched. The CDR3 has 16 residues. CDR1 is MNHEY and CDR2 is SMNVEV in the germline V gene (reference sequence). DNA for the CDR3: TGTGCCAGCAGTTCGCCCCGGACAGGAGGCAATTCACCCCTCCACTTT. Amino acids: CASSSPRTGGNSPLHF.

The chain's CDR3 is CASSLTAGNEQFF. CDR3 bases: TGTGCCAGCAGCTTAACGGCGGGCAATGAGCAGTTCTTC. The chain combines TRBV7-9 with TRBJ2-1; D might be TRBD2 (5 bases). Germline values: CDR1 SEHNR, CDR2 FQNEAQ (reference sequence). V was cut by 2 bases and J by 6 bases, with 8 bases left in between. CDR3 length equals 13 residues.

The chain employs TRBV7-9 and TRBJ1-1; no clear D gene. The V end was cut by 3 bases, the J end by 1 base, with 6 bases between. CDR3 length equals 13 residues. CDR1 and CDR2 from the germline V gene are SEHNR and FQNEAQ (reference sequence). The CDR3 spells CASSFAENTEAFF. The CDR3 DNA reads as TGTGCCAGCAGCTTTGCAGAGAACACTGAAGCTTTCTTT.

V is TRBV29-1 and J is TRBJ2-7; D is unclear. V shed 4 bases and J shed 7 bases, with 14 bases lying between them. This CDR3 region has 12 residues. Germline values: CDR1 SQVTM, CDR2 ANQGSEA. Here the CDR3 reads CSVAMFVGEQYF. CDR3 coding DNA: TGCAGCGTTGCTATGTTCGTCGGGGAGCAGTACTTC.

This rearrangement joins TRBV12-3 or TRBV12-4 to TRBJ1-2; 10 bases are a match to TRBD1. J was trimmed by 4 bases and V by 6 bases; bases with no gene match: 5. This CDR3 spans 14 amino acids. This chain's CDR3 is CASSEGQGSYGYTF. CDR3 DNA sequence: TGTGCCAGCAGCGAGGGACAGGGGAGCTATGGCTACACCTTC.

The DNA for the CDR3 is TGTGCCAGCAGCTTAGAGAGATTTAGCTATGGCTACACCTTC. It translates to CASSLERFSYGYTF. V is TRBV11-2 and J is TRBJ1-2, with D uncertain. Germline V gene data show CDR1 as SGHAT and CDR2 as FQNNGV. Trimming pared 0 bases from V and 4 bases from J, leaving 9 bases between. CDR3 size: 14 residues.

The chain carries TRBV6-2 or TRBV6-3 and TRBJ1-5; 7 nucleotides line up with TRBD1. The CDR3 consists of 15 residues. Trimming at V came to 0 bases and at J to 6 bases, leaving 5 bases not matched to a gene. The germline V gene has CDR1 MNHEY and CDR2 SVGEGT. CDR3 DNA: TGTGCCAGCAGTTACTCCGGCAGGGGGTCTCAGCCCCAGCATTTT. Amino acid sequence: CASSYSGRGSQPQHF.

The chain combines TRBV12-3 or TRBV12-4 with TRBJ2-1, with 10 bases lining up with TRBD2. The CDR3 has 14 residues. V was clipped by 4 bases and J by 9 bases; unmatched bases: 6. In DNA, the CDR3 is TGTGCCAGCAGTTATAGCGGGAGGAGGTCTGAGCAGTTCTTC. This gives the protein CASSYSGRRSEQFF.

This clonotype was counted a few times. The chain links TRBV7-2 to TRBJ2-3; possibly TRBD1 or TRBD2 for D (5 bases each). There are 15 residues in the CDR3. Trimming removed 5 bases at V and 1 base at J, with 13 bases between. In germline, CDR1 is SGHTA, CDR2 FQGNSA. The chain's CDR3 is CASSPVGDRTDTQYF. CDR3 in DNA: TGTGCCAGCAGCCCAGTGGGGGACCGCACAGATACGCAGTATTTT. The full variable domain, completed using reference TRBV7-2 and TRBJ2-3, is GAGVSQSPSNKVTEKGKDVELRCDPISGHTALYWYRQSLGQGLEFLIYFQGNSAPDKSGLPSDRFSAERTGGSVSTLTIQRTQQEDSAVYLCASSPVGDRTDTQYFGPGTRLTVL.

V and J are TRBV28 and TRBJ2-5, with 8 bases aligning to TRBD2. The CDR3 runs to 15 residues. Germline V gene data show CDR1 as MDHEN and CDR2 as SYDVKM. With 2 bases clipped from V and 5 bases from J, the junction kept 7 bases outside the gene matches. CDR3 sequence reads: CASSLAGGVLETQYF. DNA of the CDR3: TGTGCCAGCAGTTTAGCGGGAGGTGTCTTGGAGACCCAGTACTTC.

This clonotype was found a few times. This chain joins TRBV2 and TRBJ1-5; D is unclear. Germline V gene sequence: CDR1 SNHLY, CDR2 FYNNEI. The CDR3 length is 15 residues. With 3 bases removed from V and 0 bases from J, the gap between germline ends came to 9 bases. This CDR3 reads CASSEDGGSNQPQHF. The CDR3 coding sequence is TGTGCCAGCAGTGAGGATGGCGGTAGCAATCAGCCCCAGCATTTT.

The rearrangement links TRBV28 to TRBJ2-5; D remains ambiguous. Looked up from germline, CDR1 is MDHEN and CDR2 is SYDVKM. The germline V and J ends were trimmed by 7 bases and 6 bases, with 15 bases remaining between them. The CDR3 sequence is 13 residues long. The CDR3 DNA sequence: TGTGCCAGCAAGCCCCCTTCGACGCAGACCCAGTACTTC. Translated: CASKPPSTQTQYF.

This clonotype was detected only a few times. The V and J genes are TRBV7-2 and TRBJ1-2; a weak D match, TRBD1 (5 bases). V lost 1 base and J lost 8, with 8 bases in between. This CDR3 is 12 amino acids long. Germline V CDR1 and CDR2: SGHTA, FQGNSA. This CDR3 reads CASSLVRGGYTF. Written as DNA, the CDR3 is TGTGCCAGCAGCTTAGTTAGGGGAGGCTACACCTTC.

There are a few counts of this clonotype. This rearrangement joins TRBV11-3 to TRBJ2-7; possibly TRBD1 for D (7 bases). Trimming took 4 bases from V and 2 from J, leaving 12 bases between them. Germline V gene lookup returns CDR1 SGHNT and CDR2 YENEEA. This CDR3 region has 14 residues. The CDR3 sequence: CASSSGGQTYEQYF. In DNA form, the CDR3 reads TGTGCCAGCAGCTCCGGGGGACAGACCTACGAGCAGTACTTC.

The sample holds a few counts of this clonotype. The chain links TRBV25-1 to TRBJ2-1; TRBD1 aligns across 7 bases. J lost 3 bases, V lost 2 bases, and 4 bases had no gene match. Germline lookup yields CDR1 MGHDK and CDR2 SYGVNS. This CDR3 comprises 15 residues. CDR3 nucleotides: TGTGCCAGCAGTGAAACAGGGGTTGGCTACAATGAGCAGTTCTTC. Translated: CASSETGVGYNEQFF.

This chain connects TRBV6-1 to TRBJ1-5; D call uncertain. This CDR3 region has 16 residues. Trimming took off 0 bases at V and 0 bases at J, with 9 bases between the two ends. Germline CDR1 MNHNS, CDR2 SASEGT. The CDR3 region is CASSEALTVSNQPQHF. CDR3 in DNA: TGTGCCAGCAGTGAAGCGTTAACGGTTAGCAATCAGCCCCAGCATTTT.

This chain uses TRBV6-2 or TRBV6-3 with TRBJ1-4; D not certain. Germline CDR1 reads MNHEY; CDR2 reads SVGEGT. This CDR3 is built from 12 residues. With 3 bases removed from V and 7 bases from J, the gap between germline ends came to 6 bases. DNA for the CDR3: TGTGCCAGCAGTTATGCGGGTGAAAAACTGTTTTTT. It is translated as CASSYAGEKLFF.

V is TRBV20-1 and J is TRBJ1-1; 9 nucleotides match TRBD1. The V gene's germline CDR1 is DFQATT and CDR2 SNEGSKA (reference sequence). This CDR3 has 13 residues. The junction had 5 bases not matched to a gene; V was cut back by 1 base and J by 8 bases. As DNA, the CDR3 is TGCAGTGCTAGAGGGGACAGGGCCCTCGAAGCTTTCTTT. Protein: CSARGDRALEAFF.

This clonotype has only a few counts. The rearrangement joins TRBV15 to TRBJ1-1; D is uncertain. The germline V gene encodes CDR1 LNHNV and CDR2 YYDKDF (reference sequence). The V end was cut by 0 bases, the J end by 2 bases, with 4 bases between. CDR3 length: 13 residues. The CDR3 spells CATSRDPNTEAFF. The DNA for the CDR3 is TGTGCCACCAGCAGAGACCCTAACACTGAAGCTTTCTTT.

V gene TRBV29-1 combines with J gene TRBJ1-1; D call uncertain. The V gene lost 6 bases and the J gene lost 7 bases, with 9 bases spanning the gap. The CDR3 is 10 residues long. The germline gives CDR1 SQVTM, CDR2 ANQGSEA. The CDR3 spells CSVKTVEAFF. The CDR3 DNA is TGCAGCGTGAAGACTGTTGAAGCTTTCTTT.

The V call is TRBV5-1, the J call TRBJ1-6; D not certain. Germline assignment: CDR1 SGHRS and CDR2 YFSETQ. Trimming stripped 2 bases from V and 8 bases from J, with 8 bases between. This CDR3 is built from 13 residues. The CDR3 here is CASSLGGHSPLHF. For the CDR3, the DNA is TGCGCCAGCAGCTTAGGCGGACATTCACCCCTCCACTTT.

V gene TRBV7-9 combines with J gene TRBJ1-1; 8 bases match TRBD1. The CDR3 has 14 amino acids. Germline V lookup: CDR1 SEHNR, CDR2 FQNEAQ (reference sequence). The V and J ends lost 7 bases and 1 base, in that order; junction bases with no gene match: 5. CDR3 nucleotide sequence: TGTGCCAGCATCAAAACAGGGGGGAACACTGAAGCTTTCTTT. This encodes CASIKTGGNTEAFF.

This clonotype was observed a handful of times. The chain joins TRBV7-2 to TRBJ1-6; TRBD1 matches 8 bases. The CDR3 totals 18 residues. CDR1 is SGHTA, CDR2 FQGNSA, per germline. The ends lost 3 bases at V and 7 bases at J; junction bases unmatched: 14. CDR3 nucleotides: TGTGCCAGCAGCTTCCTAGCCCTGACAGGGGTGCGGAATTCACCCCTCCACTTT. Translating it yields CASSFLALTGVRNSPLHF.

The chain's CDR3 is CASRRGGRYSNQPQHF. The DNA for the CDR3 is TGTGCCAGTAGGCGGGGAGGACGCTATAGCAATCAGCCCCAGCATTTT. The chain carries TRBV19 and TRBJ1-5, with unresolved D. This CDR3 contains 16 residues. V was pared by 6 bases and J by 0 bases, with 15 bases between. Per the germline V gene, CDR1 is LNHDA and CDR2 is SQIVND (reference sequence).

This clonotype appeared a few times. The CDR3 sequence is CASSQGILGYTF. DNA of the CDR3: TGTGCCAGCAGCCAGGGGATCCTTGGCTACACCTTC. The chain uses TRBV7-9 and TRBJ1-2; maybe TRBD1 (6 bases). Deletions cut 5 bases from V and 7 bases from J, with 11 bases between. The CDR3 length is 12 residues. Germline V lookup: CDR1 SEHNR, CDR2 FQNEAQ (reference sequence). Drawing the rest from reference TRBV7-9 and TRBJ1-2, the complete variable domain is DTGVSQNPRHKITKRGQNVTFRCDPISEHNRLYWYRQTLGQGPEFLTYFQNEAQLEKSRLLSDRFSAERPKGSFSTLEIQRTEQGDSAMYLCASSQGILGYTFGSGTRLTVV.

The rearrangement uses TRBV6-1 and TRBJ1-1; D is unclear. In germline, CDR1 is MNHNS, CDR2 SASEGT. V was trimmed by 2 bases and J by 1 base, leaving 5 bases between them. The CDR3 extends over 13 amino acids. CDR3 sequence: CASSELWNTEAFF. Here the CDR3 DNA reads TGTGCCAGCAGTGAATTATGGAACACTGAAGCTTTCTTT.

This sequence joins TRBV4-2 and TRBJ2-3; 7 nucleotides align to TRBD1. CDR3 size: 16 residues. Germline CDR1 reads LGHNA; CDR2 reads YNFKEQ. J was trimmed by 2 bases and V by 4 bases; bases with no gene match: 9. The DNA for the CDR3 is TGTGCCAGCAGCCTTACCGCCGGGACAGTCACAGATACGCAGTATTTT. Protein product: CASSLTAGTVTDTQYF.